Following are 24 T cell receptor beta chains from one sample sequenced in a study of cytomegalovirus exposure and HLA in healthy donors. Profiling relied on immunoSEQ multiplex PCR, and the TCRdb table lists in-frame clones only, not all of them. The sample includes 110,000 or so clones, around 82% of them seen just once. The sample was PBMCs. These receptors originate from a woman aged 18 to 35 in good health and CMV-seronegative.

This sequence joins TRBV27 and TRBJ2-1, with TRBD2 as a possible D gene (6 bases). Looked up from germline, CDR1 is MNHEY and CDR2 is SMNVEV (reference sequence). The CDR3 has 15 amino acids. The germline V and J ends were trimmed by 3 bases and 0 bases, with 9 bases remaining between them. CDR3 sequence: CASSLGGFSYNEQFF. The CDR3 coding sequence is TGTGCCAGCAGTTTGGGGGGTTTCTCCTACAATGAGCAGTTCTTC.

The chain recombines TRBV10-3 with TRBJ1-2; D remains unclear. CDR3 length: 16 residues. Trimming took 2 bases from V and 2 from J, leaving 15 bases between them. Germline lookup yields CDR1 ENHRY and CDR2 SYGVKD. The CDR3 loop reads CAISEPREGTNYGYTF. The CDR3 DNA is TGTGCCATCAGTGAGCCGCGCGAGGGAACGAACTATGGCTACACCTTC.

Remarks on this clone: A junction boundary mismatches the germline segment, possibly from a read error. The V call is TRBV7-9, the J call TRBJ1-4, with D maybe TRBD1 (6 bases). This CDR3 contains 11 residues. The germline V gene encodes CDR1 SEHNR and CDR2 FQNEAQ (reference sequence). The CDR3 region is CASSLGDRPTF. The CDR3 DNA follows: TGTGCCAGCAGCTTAGGAGACAGGCCCACCTTT.

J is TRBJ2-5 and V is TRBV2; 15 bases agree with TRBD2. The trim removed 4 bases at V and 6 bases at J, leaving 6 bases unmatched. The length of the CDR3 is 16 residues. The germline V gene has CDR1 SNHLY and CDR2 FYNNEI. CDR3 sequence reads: CASSVWTSGGEKTQYF. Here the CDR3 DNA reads TGTGCCAGCAGTGTCTGGACTAGCGGGGGGGAGAAGACCCAGTACTTC.

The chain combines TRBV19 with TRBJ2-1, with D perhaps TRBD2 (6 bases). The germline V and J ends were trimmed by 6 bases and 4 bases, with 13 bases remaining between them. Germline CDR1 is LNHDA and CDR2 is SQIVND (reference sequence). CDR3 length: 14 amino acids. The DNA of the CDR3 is TGTGCCAGTAGACCGCTTGGGAGGTACAATGAGCAGTTCTTC. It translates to CASRPLGRYNEQFF.

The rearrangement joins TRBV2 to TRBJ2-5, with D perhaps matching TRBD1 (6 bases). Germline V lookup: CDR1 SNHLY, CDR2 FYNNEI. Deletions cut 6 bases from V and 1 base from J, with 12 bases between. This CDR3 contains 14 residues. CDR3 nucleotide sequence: TGTGCCAGCAGGGGAACAGGGTTCCAAGAGACCCAGTACTTC. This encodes CASRGTGFQETQYF.

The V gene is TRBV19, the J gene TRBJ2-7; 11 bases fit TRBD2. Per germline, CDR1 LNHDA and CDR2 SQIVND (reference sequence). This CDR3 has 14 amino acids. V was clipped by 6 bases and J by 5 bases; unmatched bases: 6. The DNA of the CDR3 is TGTGCCAGTAGCCCCCTTAGCGGGGGGGACGAGCAGTACTTC. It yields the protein CASSPLSGGDEQYF.

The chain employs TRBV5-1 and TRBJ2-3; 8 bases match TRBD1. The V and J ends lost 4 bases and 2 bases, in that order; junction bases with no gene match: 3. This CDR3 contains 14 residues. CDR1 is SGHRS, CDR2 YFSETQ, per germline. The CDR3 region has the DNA TGCGCCAGCAGCCCGGGACAGGTCACAGATACGCAGTATTTT. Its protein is CASSPGQVTDTQYF.

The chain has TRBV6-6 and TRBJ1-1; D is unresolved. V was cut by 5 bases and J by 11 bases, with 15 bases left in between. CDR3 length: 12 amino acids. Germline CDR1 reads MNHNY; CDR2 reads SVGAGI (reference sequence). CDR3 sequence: CASSLGERRAFF. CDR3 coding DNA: TGTGCCAGCAGTCTCGGGGAGCGACGGGCTTTCTTT.

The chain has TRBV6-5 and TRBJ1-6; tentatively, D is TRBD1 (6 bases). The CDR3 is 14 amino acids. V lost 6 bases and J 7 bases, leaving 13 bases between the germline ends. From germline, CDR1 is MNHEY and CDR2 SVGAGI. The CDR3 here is CASSFSRGNSPLHF. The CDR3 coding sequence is TGTGCCAGCAGCTTTTCCAGGGGAAATTCACCCCTCCACTTT.

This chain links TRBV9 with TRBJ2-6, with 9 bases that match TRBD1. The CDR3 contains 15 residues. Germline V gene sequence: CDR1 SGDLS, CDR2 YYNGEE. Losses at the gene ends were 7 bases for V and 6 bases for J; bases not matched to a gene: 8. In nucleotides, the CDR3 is TGTGCCAGCGGAACCACAGGGGGCGAGGCCAACGTCCTGACTTTC. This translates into CASGTTGGEANVLTF.

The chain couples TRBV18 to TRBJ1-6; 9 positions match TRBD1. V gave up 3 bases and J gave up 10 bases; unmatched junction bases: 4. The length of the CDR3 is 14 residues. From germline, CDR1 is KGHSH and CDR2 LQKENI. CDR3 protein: CASSPGQGRSPLHF. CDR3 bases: TGTGCCAGCTCACCTGGACAGGGGAGATCACCCCTCCACTTT.

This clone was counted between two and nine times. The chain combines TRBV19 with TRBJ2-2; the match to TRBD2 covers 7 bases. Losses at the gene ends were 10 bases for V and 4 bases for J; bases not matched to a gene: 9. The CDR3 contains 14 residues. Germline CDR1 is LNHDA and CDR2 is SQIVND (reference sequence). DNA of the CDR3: TGTGCCACCTCGGATTTAGCGGGCACCGGGGAGCTGTTTTTT. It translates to CATSDLAGTGELFF. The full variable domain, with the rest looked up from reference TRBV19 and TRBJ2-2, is DGGITQSPKYLFRKEGQNVTLSCEQNLNHDAMYWYRQDPGQGLRLIYYSQIVNDFQKGDIAEGYSVSREKKESFPLTVTSAQKNPTAFYLCATSDLAGTGELFFGEGSRLTVL.

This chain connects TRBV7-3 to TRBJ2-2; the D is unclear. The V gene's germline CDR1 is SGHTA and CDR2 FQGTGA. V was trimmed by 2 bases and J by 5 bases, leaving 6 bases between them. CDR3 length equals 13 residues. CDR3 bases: TGTGCCAGCAGCTTACTAGTTACCGGGGAGCTGTTTTTT. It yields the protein CASSLLVTGELFF.

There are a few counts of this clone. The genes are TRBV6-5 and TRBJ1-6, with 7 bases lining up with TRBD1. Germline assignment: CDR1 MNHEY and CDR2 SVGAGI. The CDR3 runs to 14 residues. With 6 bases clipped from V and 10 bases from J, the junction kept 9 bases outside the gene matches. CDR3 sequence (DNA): TGTGCCAGCAGGCTGACAGGGATGGCGTCACCCCTCCACTTT. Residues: CASRLTGMASPLHF.

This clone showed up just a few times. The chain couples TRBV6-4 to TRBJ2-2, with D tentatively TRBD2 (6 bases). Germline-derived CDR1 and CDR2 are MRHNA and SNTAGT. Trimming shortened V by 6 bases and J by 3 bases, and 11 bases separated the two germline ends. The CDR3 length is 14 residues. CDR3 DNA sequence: TGTGCCAGCAGGCGGGACTCCGACACCGGGGAGCTGTTTTTT. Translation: CASRRDSDTGELFF.

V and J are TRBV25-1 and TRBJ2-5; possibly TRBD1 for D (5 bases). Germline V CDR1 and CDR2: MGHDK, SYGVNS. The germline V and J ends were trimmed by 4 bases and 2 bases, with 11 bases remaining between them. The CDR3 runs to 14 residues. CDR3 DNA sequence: TGTGCCAGCAGTGGTCCCAGGGAACAAGAGACCCAGTACTTC. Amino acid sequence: CASSGPREQETQYF.

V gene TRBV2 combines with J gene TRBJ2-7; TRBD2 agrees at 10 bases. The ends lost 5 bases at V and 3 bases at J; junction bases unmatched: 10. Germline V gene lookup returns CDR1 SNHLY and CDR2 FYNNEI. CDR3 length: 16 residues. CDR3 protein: CASSKGAGGPIYEQYF. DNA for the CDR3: TGTGCCAGCAGTAAAGGAGCGGGGGGGCCCATCTACGAGCAGTACTTC.

This CDR3 reads CASRDRGNQPQHF. CDR3 in DNA: TGTGCCAGTCGGGACAGGGGGAATCAGCCCCAGCATTTT. The chain carries TRBV6-5 and TRBJ1-5; TRBD1 agrees at 11 bases. The CDR3 covers 13 residues. Looked up from germline, CDR1 is MNHEY and CDR2 is SVGAGI. Trimming took 9 bases from V and 4 from J; bases not matched to a gene: 2.

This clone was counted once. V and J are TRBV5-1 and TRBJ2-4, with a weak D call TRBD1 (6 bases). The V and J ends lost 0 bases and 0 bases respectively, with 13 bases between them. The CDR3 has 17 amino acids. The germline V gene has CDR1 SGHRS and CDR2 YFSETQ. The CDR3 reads CASSLARQGSAKNIQYF. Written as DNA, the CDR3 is TGCGCCAGCAGCTTGGCCAGGCAGGGGTCAGCCAAAAACATTCAGTACTTC.

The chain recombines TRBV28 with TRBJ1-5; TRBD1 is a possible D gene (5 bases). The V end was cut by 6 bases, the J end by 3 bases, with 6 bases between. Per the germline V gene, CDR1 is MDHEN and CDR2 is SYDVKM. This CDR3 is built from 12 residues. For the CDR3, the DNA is TGTGCCAGCAGGGGGCCCAATCAGCCCCAGCATTTT. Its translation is CASRGPNQPQHF.

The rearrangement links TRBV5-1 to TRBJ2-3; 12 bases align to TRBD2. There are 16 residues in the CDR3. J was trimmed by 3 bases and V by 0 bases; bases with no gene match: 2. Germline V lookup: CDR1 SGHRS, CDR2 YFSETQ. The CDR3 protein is CASSLVLAGGTDTQYF. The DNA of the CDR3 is TGCGCCAGCAGCTTGGTGCTAGCGGGGGGGACAGATACGCAGTATTTT.

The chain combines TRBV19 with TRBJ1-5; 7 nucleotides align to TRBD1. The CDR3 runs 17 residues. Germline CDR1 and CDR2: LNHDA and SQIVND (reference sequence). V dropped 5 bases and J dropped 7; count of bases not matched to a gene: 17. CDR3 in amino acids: CASSPRGGAGLGQPQHF. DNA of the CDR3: TGTGCCAGTAGTCCTCGAGGGGGCGCGGGGTTGGGGCAGCCCCAGCATTTT.

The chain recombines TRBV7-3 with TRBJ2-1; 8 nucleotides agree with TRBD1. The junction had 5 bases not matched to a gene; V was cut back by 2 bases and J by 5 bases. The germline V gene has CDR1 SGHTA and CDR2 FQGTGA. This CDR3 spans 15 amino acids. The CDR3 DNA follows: TGTGCCAGCAGCTTATCCCAGGGGGCGCACAATGAGCAGTTCTTC. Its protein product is CASSLSQGAHNEQFF.